This T cell receptor (beta chain) comes out of a study of blood T cell repertoires in COVID-19 (TCRdb year 2020). General notes on the study: The collaborator samples originated in the United States, Italy and Spain and spanned the acute and convalescent phases of COVID-19. The prospective study material was composed of cDNA or gDNA derived from T cells, B-cell-depleted T cells, or PBMCs. Samples came from the ongoing ImmuneRACE study (first 160 participants) plus 1,254 subjects from 6 global collaborators. The repertoires were released in a freely available public database meant as a resource for research on the immune response to SARS-CoV-2. Sample metadata almost always included a de-identified subject ID, COVID-19 status, age in years and sex. The dataset comprised deeply sampled blood TCRbeta repertoires from subjects exposed to, actively infected with, or recovered from COVID-19. Where available, HLA class I and class II types were taken from metadata supplied by the sample provider and were not determined by assay-based typing.

TCRbeta CDR3 regions were amplified from genomic DNA using the immunoSEQ Assay, a bias-controlled multiplex PCR. Regarding the original processing steps: Nucleated cell counts per sample were estimated from amplification of reference gene primers within the assay. To quantify the absolute abundance of each unique TCRbeta CDR3 rearrangement, sequence reads were collapsed and filtered. For each sample, productive Simpson clonality was calculated by taking the square root of Simpson's diversity index across productive rearrangements. TCRdb limited this immuneACCESS table to in-frame rearrangements with V and J called. A share of clones is missing; checked studies link under half to unresolved V genes, and the rest is unexplained. D and trimming come from the DNA, and the V and J calls and clone size come from that table. The sample table shows under 150,000 clones, and 79% are seen once. Clones ranked in the top ten supply under 5% of the sample.

As regards this clone: Its recognized antigen is unknown. No base qualities exist here, and no much larger clone lies one base off it.

The collaborating institutions used their own protocols to collect whole blood in K2EDTA tubes. For TCRbeta analysis, collaborators shipped samples as frozen whole blood, isolated PBMCs, or DNA extracted from either of those sample types. The paper's findings and limits, for the study overall: The quantity of clinical and demographic metadata differed by source and by participant and was supplied without curation.

The sequenced sample consisted of peripheral blood. The sequence came from an elderly woman with acute or convalescent COVID-19.

The DNA reads TGTGCCAGCAGCTTGTTAGCCCTTAGCACAGATACGCAGTATTTT. This codes for CASSLLALSTDTQYF. The receptor chain draws on TRBV5-6 and TRBJ2-3, with an unclear D gene assignment. Including the terminal cysteine and phenylalanine, the CDR3 comprises 15 residues. Only CDR3 DNA is held: 45 bases, read in frame from base 1. The germline V gene sets CDR1 to SGHDT and CDR2 to YYEEEE. V loses 1 base of germline sequence and J loses 0 bases, and the interval between the two ends is 9 bases.